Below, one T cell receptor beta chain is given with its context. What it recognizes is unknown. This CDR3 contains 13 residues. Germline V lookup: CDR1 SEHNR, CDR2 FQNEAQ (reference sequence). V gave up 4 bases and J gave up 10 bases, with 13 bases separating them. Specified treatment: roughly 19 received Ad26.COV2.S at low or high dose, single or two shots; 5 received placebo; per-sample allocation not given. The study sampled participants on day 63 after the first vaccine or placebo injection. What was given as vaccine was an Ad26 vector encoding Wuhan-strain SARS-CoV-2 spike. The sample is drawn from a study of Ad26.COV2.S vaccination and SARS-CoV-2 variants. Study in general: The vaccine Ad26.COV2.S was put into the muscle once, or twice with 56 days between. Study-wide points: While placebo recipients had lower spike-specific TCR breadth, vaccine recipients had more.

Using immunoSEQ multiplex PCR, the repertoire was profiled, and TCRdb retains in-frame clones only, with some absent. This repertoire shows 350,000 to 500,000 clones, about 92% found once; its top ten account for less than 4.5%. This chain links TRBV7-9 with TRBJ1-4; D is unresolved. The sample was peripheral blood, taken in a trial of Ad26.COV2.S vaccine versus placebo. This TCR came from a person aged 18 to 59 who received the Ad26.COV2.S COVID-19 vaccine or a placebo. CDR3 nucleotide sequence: TGTGCCAGCAGCTCTCTGCGCTATGCAAAACTGTTTTTT. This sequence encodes CASSSLRYAKLFF.